Here is one TCR beta chain with its context. What it binds is not known. The data originate from a study of PD-1 blockade in classical Hodgkin lymphoma. Study observations and caveats: Repertoire differences have undefined causes, possibly disease activity or prior therapy. Compared with baseline, CD4+ but not CD8+ TCR diversity had risen significantly by C4D1.

Relapse was seen in all patients after autologous stem cell transplantation, and brentuximab vedotin exposure was variable. The CDR3 is 18 amino acids. Germline trimming cut 4 bases from V and 0 bases from J; bases unmatched to any gene: 12. CDR1 LNHDA and CDR2 SQIVND come from the germline V gene (reference sequence). Some clones are missing from TCRdb's copy, which holds only in-frame ones; the method was immunoSEQ multiplex PCR. The table has tens of thousands of clones, roughly 89% seen once; the top ten hold roughly a fifth. V is TRBV19 and J is TRBJ1-1; 9 nucleotides line up with TRBD1. The receptor was derived from a human donor with classical Hodgkin lymphoma. This material consisted of peripheral blood mononuclear cells (PBMCs), taken at baseline. DNA of the CDR3: TGTGCCAGTAGTAAGGGACAGGGAGCGTCCCGTATGAACACTGAAGCTTTCTTT. Translating gives CASSKGQGASRMNTEAFF. Full variable domain (missing parts from reference TRBV19 and TRBJ1-1): DGGITQSPKYLFRKEGQNVTLSCEQNLNHDAMYWYRQDPGQGLRLIYYSQIVNDFQKGDIAEGYSVSREKKESFPLTVTSAQKNPTAFYLCASSKGQGASRMNTEAFFGQGTRLTVV.